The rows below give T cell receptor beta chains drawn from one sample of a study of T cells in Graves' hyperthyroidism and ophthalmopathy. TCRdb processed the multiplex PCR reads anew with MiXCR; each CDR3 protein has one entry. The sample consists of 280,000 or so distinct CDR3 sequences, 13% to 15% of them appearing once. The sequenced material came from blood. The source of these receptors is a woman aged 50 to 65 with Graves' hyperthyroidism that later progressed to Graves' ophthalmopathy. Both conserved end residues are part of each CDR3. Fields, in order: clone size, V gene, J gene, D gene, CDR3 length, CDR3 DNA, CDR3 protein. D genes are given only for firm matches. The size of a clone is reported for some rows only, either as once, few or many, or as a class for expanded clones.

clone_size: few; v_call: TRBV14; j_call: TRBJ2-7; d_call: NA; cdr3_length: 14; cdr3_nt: TGTGCCAGCAGCCAAGGAATGGTCGATCGCGAGCAGTACTTC; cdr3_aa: CASSQGMVDREQYF
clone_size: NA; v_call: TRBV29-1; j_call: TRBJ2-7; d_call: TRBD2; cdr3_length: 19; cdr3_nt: TGCAGCGTTGAAGTAGAGCAACCGGGACTAGCGGGAGTTCCAGACGAGCAGTACTTC; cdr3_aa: CSVEVEQPGLAGVPDEQYF
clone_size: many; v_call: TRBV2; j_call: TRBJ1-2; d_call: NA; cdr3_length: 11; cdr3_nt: TGTGCCAGCATAAGGGACTATGGCTACACCTTC; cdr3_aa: CASIRDYGYTF
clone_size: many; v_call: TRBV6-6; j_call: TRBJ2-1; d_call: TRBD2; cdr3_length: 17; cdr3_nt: TGTGCCAGCAGTTACTCGCCCGGGACTAGCGGCTACAATGAGCAGTTCTTC; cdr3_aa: CASSYSPGTSGYNEQFF
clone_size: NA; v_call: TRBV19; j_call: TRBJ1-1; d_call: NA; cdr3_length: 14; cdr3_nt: TGTGCCAGTAGTATGACAGGACTGAACACTGAAGCTTTCTTT; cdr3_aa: CASSMTGLNTEAFF
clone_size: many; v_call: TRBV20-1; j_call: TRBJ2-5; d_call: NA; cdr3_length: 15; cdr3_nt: TGCAGTGCTTTTCGACCCGGATCGAACCAAGAGACCCAGTACTTC; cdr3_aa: CSAFRPGSNQETQYF
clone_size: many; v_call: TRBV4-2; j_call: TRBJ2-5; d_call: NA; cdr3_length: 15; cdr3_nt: TGTGCCAGCAGCCAAGATCCCCTCCTCCTAGAGACCCAGTACTTC; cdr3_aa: CASSQDPLLLETQYF
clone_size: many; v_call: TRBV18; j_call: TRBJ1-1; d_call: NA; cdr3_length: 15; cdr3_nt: TGTGCCAGCTCACCACGGGGGACCATGAACACTGAAGCTTTCTTT; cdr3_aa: CASSPRGTMNTEAFF
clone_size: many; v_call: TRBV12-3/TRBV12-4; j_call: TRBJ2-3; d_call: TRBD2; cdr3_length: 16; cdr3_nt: TGTGCCAGCAGCGCTACCGGGAGGAGTAGCACAGATACGCAGTATTTT; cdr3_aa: CASSATGRSSTDTQYF
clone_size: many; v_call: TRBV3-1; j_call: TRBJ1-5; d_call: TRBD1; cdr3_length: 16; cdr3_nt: TGTGCCAGCAGCCACCTCCCAGGGGGCAGCAATCAGCCCCAGCATTTT; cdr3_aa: CASSHLPGGSNQPQHF
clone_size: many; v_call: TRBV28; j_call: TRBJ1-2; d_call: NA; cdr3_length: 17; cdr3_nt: TGTGCCAGCAGCTTTACGAAACCGGGGCAACAGAGGCATGGCTACACCTTC; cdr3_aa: CASSFTKPGQQRHGYTF
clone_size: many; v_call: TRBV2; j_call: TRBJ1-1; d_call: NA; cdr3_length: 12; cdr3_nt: TGTGCCAGCAGTGACACGCACACTGAAGCTTTCTTT; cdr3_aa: CASSDTHTEAFF
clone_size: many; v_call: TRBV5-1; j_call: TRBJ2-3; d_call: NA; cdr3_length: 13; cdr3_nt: TGCGCCAGCAGCTTGAGTTCTGCGGATACGCAGTATTTT; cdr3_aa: CASSLSSADTQYF
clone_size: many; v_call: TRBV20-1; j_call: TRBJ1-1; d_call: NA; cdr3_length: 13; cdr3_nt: TGCAGTGCTAGTAGCCGACCGCCAGGTGAAGCTTTCTTT; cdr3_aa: CSASSRPPGEAFF
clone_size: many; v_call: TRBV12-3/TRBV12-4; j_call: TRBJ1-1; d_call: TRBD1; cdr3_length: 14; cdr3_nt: TGTGCCAGCAGCTATACGAAAACAGGGGCTGAAGCTTTCTTT; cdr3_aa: CASSYTKTGAEAFF
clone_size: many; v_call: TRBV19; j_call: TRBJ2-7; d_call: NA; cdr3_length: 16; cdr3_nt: TGTGCCAGTAGCCTCGGAACAGACACTCAACCCTACGAGCAGTACTTC; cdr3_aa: CASSLGTDTQPYEQYF
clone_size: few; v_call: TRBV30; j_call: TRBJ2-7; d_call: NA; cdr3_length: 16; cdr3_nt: TGTGCCTGGACTGAAGGGATCTCGGACCAGGTCTACGAGCAGTACTTC; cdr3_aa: CAWTEGISDQVYEQYF
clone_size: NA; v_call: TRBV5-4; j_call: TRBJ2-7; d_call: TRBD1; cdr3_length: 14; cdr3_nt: TGTGCCAGCAGCTCGGGACAGGGGAGGTACGAGCAGTACTTC; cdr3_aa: CASSSGQGRYEQYF
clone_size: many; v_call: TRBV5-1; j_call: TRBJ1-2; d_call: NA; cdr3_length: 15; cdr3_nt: TGCGCCAGCAGCTTTGACCTAATCAGAAGCTCAAGCTACACCTTC; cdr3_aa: CASSFDLIRSSSYTF
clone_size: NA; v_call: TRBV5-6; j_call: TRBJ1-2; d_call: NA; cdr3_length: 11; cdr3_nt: TGTGCCAGCAGCTTCGGGAACGGCTACACCTTC; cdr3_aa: CASSFGNGYTF
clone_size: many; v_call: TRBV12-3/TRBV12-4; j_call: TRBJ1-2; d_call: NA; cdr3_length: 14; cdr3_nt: TGTGCCAGCAGTCCCCAAGGGCCGCTCTATGGCTACACCTTC; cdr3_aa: CASSPQGPLYGYTF
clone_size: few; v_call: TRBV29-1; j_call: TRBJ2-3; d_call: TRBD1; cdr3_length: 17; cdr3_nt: TGCAGCGGATATCGCCCTCGGGGGACAGGGAGGTTAGATACGCAGTATTTT; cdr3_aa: CSGYRPRGTGRLDTQYF
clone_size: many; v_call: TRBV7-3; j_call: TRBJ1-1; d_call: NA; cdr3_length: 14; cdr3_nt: TGTGCCAGCAGCCTGGGACTGACGAACACTGAAGCTTTCTTT; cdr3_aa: CASSLGLTNTEAFF
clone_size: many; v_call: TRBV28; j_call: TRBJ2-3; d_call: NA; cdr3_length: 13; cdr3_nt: TGTGCCAGCAATCCGACTCGCACAGATACGCAGTATTTT; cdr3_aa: CASNPTRTDTQYF
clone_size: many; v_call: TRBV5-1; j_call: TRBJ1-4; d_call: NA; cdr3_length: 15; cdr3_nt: TGCGCCAGCAGCTTGACAAACGGCCCTAATGAAAAACTGTTTTTT; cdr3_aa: CASSLTNGPNEKLFF
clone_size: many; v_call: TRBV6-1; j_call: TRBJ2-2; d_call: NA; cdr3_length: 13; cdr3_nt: TGTGCCAGCAGTGAAGCCAGAGCCGGGGAGCTGTTTTTT; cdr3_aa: CASSEARAGELFF
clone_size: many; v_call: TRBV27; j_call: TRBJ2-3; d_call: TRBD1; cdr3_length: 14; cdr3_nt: TGTGCCAGCAGGCCCACAGGGGGCGGCGATACGCAGTATTTT; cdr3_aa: CASRPTGGGDTQYF
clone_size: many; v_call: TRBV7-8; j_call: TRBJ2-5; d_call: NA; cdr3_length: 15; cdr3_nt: TGTGCCAGCAGCTTTTCGGTGACTCTTAAAGAGACCCAGTACTTC; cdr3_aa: CASSFSVTLKETQYF
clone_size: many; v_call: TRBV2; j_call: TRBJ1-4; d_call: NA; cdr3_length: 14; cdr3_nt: TGTGCCACCCAAGACAGATCAACTAATGAAAAACTGTTTTTT; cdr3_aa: CATQDRSTNEKLFF
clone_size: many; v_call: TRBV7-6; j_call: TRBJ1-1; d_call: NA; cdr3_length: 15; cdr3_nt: TGTGCCAGCACTAACTTTATCACCCCGAACACTGAAGCTTTCTTT; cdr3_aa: CASTNFITPNTEAFF
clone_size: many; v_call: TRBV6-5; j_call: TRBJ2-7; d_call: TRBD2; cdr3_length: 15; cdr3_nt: TGTGCCAGCAGTTACTCCGGGACTAGCGCCTACGAGCAGTACTTC; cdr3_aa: CASSYSGTSAYEQYF
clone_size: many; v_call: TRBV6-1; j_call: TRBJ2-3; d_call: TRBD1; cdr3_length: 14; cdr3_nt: TGTGCCAGCAGCGTAGACAGGGGTTCGGATACGCAGTATTTT; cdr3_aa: CASSVDRGSDTQYF
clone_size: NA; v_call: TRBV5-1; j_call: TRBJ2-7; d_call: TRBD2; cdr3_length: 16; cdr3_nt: TGCGCCAGCAAGGTCGGGACTAGCGGGACTTTCTACGAGCAGTACTTC; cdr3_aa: CASKVGTSGTFYEQYF
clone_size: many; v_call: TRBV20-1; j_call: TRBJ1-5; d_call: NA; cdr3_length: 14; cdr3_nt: TGCAGTGCTGCTTCCGGGAGGAGCAATCAGCCCCAGCATTTT; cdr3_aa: CSAASGRSNQPQHF
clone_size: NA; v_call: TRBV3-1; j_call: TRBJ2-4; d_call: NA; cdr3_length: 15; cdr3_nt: TGTGCCAGCAGCTACCAAGCCAGGGCACAAAACATTCAGTACTTC; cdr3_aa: CASSYQARAQNIQYF
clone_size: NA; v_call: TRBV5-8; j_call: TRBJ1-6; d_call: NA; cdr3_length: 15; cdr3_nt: TGCGCCAGCAGCCAAGAAAGTCAGGGATCTTCACCCCTCCACTTT; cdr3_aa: CASSQESQGSSPLHF